A single sample gave rise to the 5 T cell receptor beta chains below, sequenced in a study of blood T cell repertoires in COVID-19. Generated by immunoSEQ multiplex PCR, the TCRdb table keeps only in-frame clones and is missing some. The sample carries 200,000 or so clones, roughly 84% recorded once. The sample taken for sequencing was peripheral blood. These receptors were taken from a man aged 45-65 years with COVID-19, enrolled during active disease.

V gene TRBV3-1 (or the pseudogene TRBV3-2) combines with J gene TRBJ1-1; D might be TRBD1 (5 bases). The CDR3 sequence is 14 residues long. Trimming cost V 1 base and J 10 bases, with 16 bases left between them. Germline CDR1 LGHDT, CDR2 YNNKEL (reference sequence). The CDR3 nucleotides read TGTGCCAGCAGCCAAGTTACCCGGGGGGGGGTAGCTTTCTTT. Translation gives CASSQVTRGGVAFF.

CDR3 loop: CASRRESFGTHGYTF. The DNA of the CDR3 is TGTGCCAGTAGACGTGAGTCGTTCGGGACACATGGCTACACCTTC. The genes are TRBV19 and TRBJ1-2, with a tentative D call TRBD1 (6 bases). CDR3 length: 15 amino acids. Between the trimmed V and J ends, which lost 6 bases and 6 bases, there was a span of 20 bases. CDR1 and CDR2 from the germline V gene are LNHDA and SQIVND (reference sequence).

This rearrangement joins TRBV7-3 to TRBJ2-5; a possible D gene is TRBD1 (5 bases). Germline CDR1 is SGHTA and CDR2 is FQGTGA. The CDR3 sequence is 14 residues long. V was clipped by 6 bases and J by 1 base, with 12 bases between them. This CDR3 is CASSHQGGQETQYF. The DNA for the CDR3 is TGTGCCAGCAGTCACCAGGGCGGCCAAGAGACCCAGTACTTC.

The genes are TRBV6-1 and TRBJ2-7; TRBD2 agrees at 9 bases. The germline V gene encodes CDR1 MNHNS and CDR2 SASEGT. The CDR3 consists of 15 residues. The junction had 10 bases not matched to a gene; V was cut back by 5 bases and J by 5 bases. CDR3 in DNA: TGTGCCAGCAGTCCAGTAGCGGGAGCGGCCCACGAGCAGTACTTC. It codes for CASSPVAGAAHEQYF.

This chain connects TRBV20-1 to TRBJ1-5; no definite D call. The germline V and J ends were trimmed by 3 bases and 2 bases, with 8 bases remaining between them. This CDR3 region has 13 residues. Looked up from germline, CDR1 is DFQATT and CDR2 is SNEGSKA (reference sequence). This CDR3 is CSASLPGNQPQHF. CDR3 in DNA: TGCAGTGCTAGTCTTCCGGGCAATCAGCCCCAGCATTTT.